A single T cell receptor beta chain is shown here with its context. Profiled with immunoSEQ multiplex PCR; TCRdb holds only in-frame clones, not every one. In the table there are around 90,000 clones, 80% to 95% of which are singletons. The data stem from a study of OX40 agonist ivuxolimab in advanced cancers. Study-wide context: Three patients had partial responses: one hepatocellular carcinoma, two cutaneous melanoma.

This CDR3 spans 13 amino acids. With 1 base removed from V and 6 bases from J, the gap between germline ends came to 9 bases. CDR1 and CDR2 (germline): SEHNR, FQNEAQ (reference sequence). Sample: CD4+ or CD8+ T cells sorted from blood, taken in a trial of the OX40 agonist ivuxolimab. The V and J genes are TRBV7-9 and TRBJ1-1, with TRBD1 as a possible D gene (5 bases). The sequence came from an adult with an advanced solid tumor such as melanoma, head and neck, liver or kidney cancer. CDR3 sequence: CASSLVGVAEAFF. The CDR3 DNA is TGTGCCAGCAGCTTAGTAGGGGTGGCTGAAGCTTTCTTT.